The sequence of this TCR beta chain was determined in a study of a mutant IDH1 vaccine in newly diagnosed glioma. Whole-study context: Treated patients had a mean age of roughly 40 years and a 62.5% male, around 38% female split. Earlier care involved radiotherapy, temozolomide, or both, and the majority received both. The study, taken as a whole, reports: No link was apparently found between pseudoprogression and changes in top peripheral T cell clonotypes.

The CDR3 extends over 15 amino acids. CDR1 and CDR2 (germline): SGDLS, YYNGEE. The V gene end was trimmed by 4 bases and the J gene end by 5 bases; junction bases not matched to a gene: 5. Time point denoted: baseline, week 1 (first vaccination visit). Treatment denoted: pre-vaccination baseline after standard-of-care therapy. Each astrocytoma in the donors was new, WHO grade 3 or 4, IDH1-mutant and ATRX-lost. As for this clone: Antigen unknown.

Produced via immunoSEQ multiplex PCR; TCRdb's table is partial and in-frame only. Of 85,000 to 100,000 clones listed, 83% are singletons. This sample comprised PBMCs, obtained from a glioma patient treated with radiotherapy, temozolomide or both. The TCR was taken from a woman between 50 and 59 years old with glioma. This sequence joins TRBV9 and TRBJ2-2, with TRBD1 identical over 10 bases. The CDR3 DNA sequence: TGTGCCAGCAGCAAGGGACAGGGGTCAACCGGGGAGCTGTTTTTT. Residues: CASSKGQGSTGELFF.